A selection of T cell receptor beta chains follows, all from one sample in a study of T cell changes during pregnancy in multiple sclerosis. TCRdb's table, derived via immunoSEQ multiplex PCR, lists solely in-frame clones and lacks some. The table shows around 69,000 clones, with 91% occurring only once. The sequencing here drew on CD8+ T cells from peripheral blood mononuclear cells, taken before pregnancy. The receptors shown here come from a female donor with multiple sclerosis, enrolled in a pregnancy study. The conserved cysteine and the conserved F or W are not part of the CDR3 here.

V gene	J gene	CDR3 protein
TRBV25-1	TRBJ1-2	ASSVSGFGYGYT
TRBV7-8	TRBJ2-1	ASSLGAGGGKDEQF
TRBV7-8	TRBJ1-2	ASSLAGQGNGYT
TRBV6-5	TRBJ2-5	ASSWGSGRQETQY
TRBV6-5	TRBJ2-1	ASTDRGAGNEQF
TRBV5-1	TRBJ2-1	ASRTGTMDNEQF
TRBV18	TRBJ1-2	ASSPEGRGDPNYGYT
TRBV5-1	-	ASSFRQGAAYEQY
TRBV4-1	TRBJ1-6	ASSQPGTDRNSPLH
TRBV29-1	TRBJ2-1	SVETDNEQF
TRBV2	TRBJ2-3	ASIGTAPDDTQY
TRBV29-1	TRBJ1-1	SVDQGNTEAF
TRBV6-5	TRBJ2-7	ASSLAGGYEQY
TRBV2	TRBJ1-4	ASSDPGQGMGNEKLF
TRBV4-1	TRBJ2-2	ASTQGATGELF
TRBV6-5	TRBJ2-5	ASSWGGEGQETQY
TRBV4-1	TRBJ1-2	ASSQTRDSYGYT
TRBV5-6	TRBJ2-7	ASSHSYEQY
TRBV19	TRBJ2-3	ASSIAYGREDTQY
TRBV5-4	TRBJ2-3	ASSPESTDTQY
TRBV7-8	TRBJ1-3	ASSPGQGAGNTIY
TRBV4-2	TRBJ2-7	ASSQDSVGSSYEQY